This T cell receptor (beta chain) is drawn from a study of T-cell reconstitution after alpha-beta-depleted transplantation in children. The table lists this clonotype with a few counts. No antigen is known for it. Unique molecular identifiers were incorporated into the prepared TCRbeta library. TCRdb reprocessed the PCR reads with MiXCR, giving one entry per CDR3 protein. The sample lists fewer than 700,000 distinct CDR3 sequences; approximately 13% were seen once. Findings and limits, study-wide: Several hundred graft clones that had expanded were reportedly the source of alpha-beta T cells about two months after transplant.

The CDR3 runs 17 residues. Germline CDR1 and CDR2: LGHNA and YNFKEQ. V lost 5 bases, J lost 0 bases, and 20 bases lay in between. The receptor comes from a male patient aged 10 to 17 who had a stem cell transplant for acute myeloid leukemia, so the T cells may come from the graft donor. The V call is TRBV4-2, the J call TRBJ2-7; the D gene is possibly TRBD1 (5 bases). This specimen was PBMCs, mostly from graft donor cells, taken 360 days after TCRalphabeta/CD19-depleted stem cell transplant. The CDR3 reads CASSVEERGLSSYEQYF. The CDR3 nucleotides read TGTGCCAGCAGCGTAGAAGAAAGGGGTCTCAGCTCCTACGAGCAGTACTTC.